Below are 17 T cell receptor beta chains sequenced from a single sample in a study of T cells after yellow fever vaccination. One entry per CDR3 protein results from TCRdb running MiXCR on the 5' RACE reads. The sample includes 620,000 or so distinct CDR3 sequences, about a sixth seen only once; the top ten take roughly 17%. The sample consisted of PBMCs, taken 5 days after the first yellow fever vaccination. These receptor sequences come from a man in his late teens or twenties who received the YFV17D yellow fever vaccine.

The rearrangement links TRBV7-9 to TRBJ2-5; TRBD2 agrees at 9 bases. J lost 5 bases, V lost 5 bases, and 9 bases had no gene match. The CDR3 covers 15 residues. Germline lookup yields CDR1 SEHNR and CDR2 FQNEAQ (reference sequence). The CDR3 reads CASSLPAGGPETQYF. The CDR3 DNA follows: TGTGCCAGCAGCCTACCAGCGGGGGGACCGGAGACCCAGTACTTC.

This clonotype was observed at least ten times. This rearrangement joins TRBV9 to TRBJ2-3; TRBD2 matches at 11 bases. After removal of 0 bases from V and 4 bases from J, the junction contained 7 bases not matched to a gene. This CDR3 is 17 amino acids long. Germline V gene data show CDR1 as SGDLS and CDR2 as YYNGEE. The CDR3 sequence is CASSVAGSGGAADTQYF. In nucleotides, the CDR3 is TGTGCCAGCAGCGTAGCGGGTAGCGGGGGGGCCGCAGATACGCAGTATTTT.

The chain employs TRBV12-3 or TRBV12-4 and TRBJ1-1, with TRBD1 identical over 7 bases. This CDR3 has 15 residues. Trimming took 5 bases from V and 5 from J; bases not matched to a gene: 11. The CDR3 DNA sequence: TGTGCCAGCAGTGACCTAAGGCAGGGGGGAACTGAAGCTTTCTTT. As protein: CASSDLRQGGTEAFF.

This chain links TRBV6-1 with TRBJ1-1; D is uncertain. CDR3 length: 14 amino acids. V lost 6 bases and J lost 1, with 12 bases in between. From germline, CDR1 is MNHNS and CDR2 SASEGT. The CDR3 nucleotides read TGTGCCAGCAGAGTCGTGAGCGGGAACACTGAAGCTTTCTTT. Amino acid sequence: CASRVVSGNTEAFF.

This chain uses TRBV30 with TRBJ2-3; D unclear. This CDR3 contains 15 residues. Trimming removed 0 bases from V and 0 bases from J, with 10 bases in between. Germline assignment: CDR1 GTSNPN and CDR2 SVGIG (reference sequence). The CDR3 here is CAWSVGSDSTDTQYF. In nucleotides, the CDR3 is TGTGCCTGGAGTGTTGGGTCCGATAGCACAGATACGCAGTATTTT.

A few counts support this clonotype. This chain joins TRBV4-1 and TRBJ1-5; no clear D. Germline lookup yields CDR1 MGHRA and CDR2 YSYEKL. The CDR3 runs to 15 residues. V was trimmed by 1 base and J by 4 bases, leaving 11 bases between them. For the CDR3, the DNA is TGCGCCAGCAGCCAAGGAAGAGACTGGAATCAGCCCCAGCATTTT. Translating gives CASSQGRDWNQPQHF.

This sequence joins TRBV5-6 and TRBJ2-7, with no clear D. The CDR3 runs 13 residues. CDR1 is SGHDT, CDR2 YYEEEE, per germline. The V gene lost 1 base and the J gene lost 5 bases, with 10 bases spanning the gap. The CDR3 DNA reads TGTGCCAGCAGCTTGCAGTGGACCCACGAGCAGTACTTC. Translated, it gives CASSLQWTHEQYF. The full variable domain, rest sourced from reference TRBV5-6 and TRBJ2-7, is DAGVTQSPTHLIKTRGQQVTLRCSPKSGHDTVSWYQQALGQGPQFIFQYYEEEERQRGNFPDRFSGHQFPNYSSELNVNALLLGDSALYLCASSLQWTHEQYFGPGTRLTVT.

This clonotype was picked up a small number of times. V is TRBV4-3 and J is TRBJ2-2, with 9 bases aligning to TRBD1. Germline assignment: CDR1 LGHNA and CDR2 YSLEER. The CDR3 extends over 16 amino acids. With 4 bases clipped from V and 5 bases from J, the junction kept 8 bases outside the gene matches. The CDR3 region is CASSLFPGQGTGELFF. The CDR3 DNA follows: TGCGCCAGCAGCCTTTTCCCGGGACAGGGAACCGGGGAGCTGTTTTTT.

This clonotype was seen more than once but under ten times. CDR3 nucleotides: TGTGCCAGCAGTTACGTCCCGGAGTACAATGAGCAGTTCTTC. This codes for CASSYVPEYNEQFF. The chain is built from TRBV6-5 and TRBJ2-1; D gene ambiguous. V lost 2 bases and J 4 bases, leaving 9 bases between the germline ends. Germline lookup yields CDR1 MNHEY and CDR2 SVGAGI. This CDR3 is 14 amino acids long.

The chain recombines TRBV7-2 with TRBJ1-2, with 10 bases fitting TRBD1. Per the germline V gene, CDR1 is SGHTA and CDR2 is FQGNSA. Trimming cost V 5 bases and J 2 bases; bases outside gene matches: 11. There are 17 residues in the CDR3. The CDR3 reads CASSPGTGVNKNYGYTF. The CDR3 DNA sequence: TGTGCCAGCAGCCCCGGGACAGGGGTCAACAAGAACTATGGCTACACCTTC.

CDR3 nucleotides: TGTGCCAGCAGCCAAGCCAGGGGATATGGCTACACCTTC. It encodes CASSQARGYGYTF. The chain is built from TRBV3-1 and TRBJ1-2; TRBD1 might be the D (6 bases). This CDR3 is built from 13 residues. CDR1 and CDR2 (germline): LGHDT, YNNKEL (reference sequence). V dropped 1 base and J dropped 5 bases, with 8 bases sitting between them.

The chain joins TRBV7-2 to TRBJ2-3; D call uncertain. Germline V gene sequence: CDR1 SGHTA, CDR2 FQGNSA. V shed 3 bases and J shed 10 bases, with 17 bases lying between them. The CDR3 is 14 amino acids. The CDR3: CASSFGSVLRPQYF. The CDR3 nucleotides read TGTGCCAGCAGCTTCGGTAGTGTGTTGAGGCCGCAGTATTTT.

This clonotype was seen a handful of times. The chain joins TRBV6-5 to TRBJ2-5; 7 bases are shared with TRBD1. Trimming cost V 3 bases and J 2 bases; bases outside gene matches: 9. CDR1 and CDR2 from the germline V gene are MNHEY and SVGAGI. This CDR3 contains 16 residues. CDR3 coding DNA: TGTGCCAGCAGTTATAGTGTCCGGACAGGTCAAGAGACCCAGTACTTC. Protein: CASSYSVRTGQETQYF.

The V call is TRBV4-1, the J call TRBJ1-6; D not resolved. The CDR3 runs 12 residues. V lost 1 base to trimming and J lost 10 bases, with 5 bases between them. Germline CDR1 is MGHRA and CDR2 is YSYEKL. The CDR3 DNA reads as TGCGCCAGCAGCCAAGTCCGCTCACCCCTCCACTTT. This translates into CASSQVRSPLHF.

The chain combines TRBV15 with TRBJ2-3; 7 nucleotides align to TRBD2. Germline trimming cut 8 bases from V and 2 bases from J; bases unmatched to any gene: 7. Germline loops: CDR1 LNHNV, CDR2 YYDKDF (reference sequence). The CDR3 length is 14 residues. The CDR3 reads CATSIAGNTDTQYF. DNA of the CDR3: TGTGCCACCTCTATAGCGGGTAACACAGATACGCAGTATTTT.

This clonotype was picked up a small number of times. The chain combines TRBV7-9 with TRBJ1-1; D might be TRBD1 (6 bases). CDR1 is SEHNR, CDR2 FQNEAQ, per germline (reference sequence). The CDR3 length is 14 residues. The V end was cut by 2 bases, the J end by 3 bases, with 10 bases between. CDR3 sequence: CASSLLYRDTEAFF. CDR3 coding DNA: TGTGCCAGCAGCTTACTATACAGGGACACTGAAGCTTTCTTT.

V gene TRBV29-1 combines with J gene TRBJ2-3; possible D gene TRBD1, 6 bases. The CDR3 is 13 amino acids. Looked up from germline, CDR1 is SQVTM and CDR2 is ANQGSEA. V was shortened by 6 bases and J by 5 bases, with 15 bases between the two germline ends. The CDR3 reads CSVGLSGEDTQYF. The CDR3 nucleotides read TGCAGCGTAGGCCTCTCAGGGGAAGATACGCAGTATTTT.